The present entry profiles one T cell receptor beta chain with its context. What it binds is not known. The data were obtained in a study of human T cells and chemical hapten exposure. Noted time point: patch test 1, 2 weeks after DPC sensitization. Documented treatment: therapeutic diphenylcyclopropenone sensitization with weekly scalp DPC. Extraction of total RNA was performed on unfractionated whole blood. TCRdb fed the RACE reads into MiXCR, producing one record per CDR3 protein. The data contain 300,000 to 400,000 distinct CDR3 sequences, around 7% of them seen just once; the ten biggest clones take up 8.4%. Study-level results: TCRs above 1 in 1000 frequency stayed constant with DPC sensitization.

Here the sequenced sample was whole blood, taken in connection with sensitization to the hapten diphenylcyclopropenone (DPC). The sequence came from a young woman with alopecia areata. Some clones in this sample may be carry-over from other donors' samples.

CDR3 residues: CASSPRTGDHEQFF. In nucleotides, the CDR3 is TGTGCCAGCAGCCCCCGGACAGGGGATCATGAGCAGTTCTTC. The J gene is TRBJ2-1, the V gene TRBV11-3; 9 positions agree with TRBD1. There are 14 residues in the CDR3. Germline CDR1 SGHNT, CDR2 YENEEA. V dropped 5 bases and J dropped 8; count of bases not matched to a gene: 7.